A selection of T cell receptor beta chains follows, all from one sample in a study of neurological immune-mediated disorders. TCRdb called the 5' RACE reads again in MiXCR, with one record for every CDR3 protein. Of about 14,000 distinct CDR3 sequences listed, 13% are singletons. The source material was CD8+ T cells from blood. All receptors derive from a female donor with HTLV-1-associated myelopathy (HAM/TSP). Both conserved end residues are part of each CDR3. D genes are given only for firm matches. Only part of the rows carry a size: once, few, many, or a class if the clone is expanded.

clone size	V gene	J gene	D gene	CDR3 DNA	CDR3 protein
many	TRBV7-9	TRBJ2-3	TRBD2	TGTGCCAGCAGCATCATAGCGGGGGACACAGATACGCAGTATTTT	CASSIIAGDTDTQYF
many	TRBV7-8	TRBJ2-2	TRBD2	TGTGCCAGCAGCTTACCTGGGCGGGGGGCCAACACCGGGGAGCTGTTTTTT	CASSLPGRGANTGELFF
-	TRBV6-6	TRBJ2-4	-	TGTGCCAGCAGTTTAGCCAAAAACATTCAGTACTTC	CASSLAKNIQYF
many	TRBV14	TRBJ2-5	-	TGTGCCAGCAGCCAATTACGGGTAGGAGAGACCCAGTACTTC	CASSQLRVGETQYF
large	TRBV29-1	TRBJ1-2	-	TGCAGCATCTTAGGACAGACTAACTATGGCTACACCTTC	CSILGQTNYGYTF
many	TRBV14	TRBJ1-1	-	TGTGCCAGCAGCCAAGATAGAGAAGTTATGAACACTGAAGCTTTCTTT	CASSQDREVMNTEAFF
many	TRBV4-3	TRBJ1-1	-	TGCGCCAGCAGCCAAGATCGTTGGGACCTACTGAACACTGAAGCTTTCTTT	CASSQDRWDLLNTEAFF
many	TRBV20-1	TRBJ1-5	-	TGCAGTGCTAGAGAGGAGACCACGGGAGAGCCCCAGCATTTT	CSAREETTGEPQHF
many	TRBV15	TRBJ2-5	TRBD1	TGTGCCACCAGCAGAGCCGGGACAGGGTTGGAGACCCAGTACTTC	CATSRAGTGLETQYF
many	TRBV5-1	TRBJ2-7	-	TGCGCCAGCAGCGACCTGGGCCGAGAGGACGAGCAGTACTTC	CASSDLGREDEQYF
many	TRBV4-2	TRBJ2-2	-	TGTGCCAGCAGCCAAGGTCGGGGAACCGGGGAGCTGTTTTTT	CASSQGRGTGELFF
once	TRBV5-5	TRBJ2-7	-	TGTGCCAGCAGTGCGGAAAGAGGCTACGAGCAGTACTTC	CASSAERGYEQYF
many	TRBV5-1	TRBJ2-3	TRBD2	TGCGCCAGCAGCTTGGCACTGGCGGGGGTAACCACAGATACGCAGTATTTT	CASSLALAGVTTDTQYF
few	TRBV7-9	TRBJ2-4	TRBD1	TGTGCCAGCATTCAAGACAGGGAAAACATTCAGTACTTC	CASIQDRENIQYF
many	TRBV27	TRBJ2-5	TRBD2	TGTGCCAGCAGTTCCGCGGGACTAGTTCAAGAGACCCAGTACTTC	CASSSAGLVQETQYF
many	TRBV7-8	TRBJ2-7	-	TGTGCCAGCAGACCTCCTGGCTCCTACGAGCAGTACTTC	CASRPPGSYEQYF
-	TRBV20-1	TRBJ2-3	TRBD2	TGCAGTGCCAGACCGGGACTAGCGACTAGCACAGATACGCAGTATTTT	CSARPGLATSTDTQYF
many	TRBV24-1	TRBJ2-5	TRBD1	TGTGCCACCAGTGATTGGGACAGGGGGGGAGAGACCCAGTACTTC	CATSDWDRGGETQYF
many	TRBV27	TRBJ2-7	TRBD2	TGTGCCAGTACGACCGGGACTAGCAGCGAGCAGTACTTC	CASTTGTSSEQYF
-	TRBV14	TRBJ2-7	TRBD2	TGTGCCAGCAGCCACGGGAGGGGCTCCTACGAGCAGTACTTC	CASSHGRGSYEQYF
many	TRBV7-3	TRBJ2-3	TRBD2	TGTGCCAGCAGCTCCTCAGCGGGGGGGGGCACAGATACGCAGTATTTT	CASSSSAGGGTDTQYF
many	TRBV7-9	TRBJ1-4	-	TGTGCCAGCAGCCGAGGGGGGGGTGAAAAACTGTTTTTT	CASSRGGGEKLFF